The source of this T cell receptor beta chain is a study of response to subunit inactivated influenza vaccine. Findings and caveats of the study: Seasonal influenza vaccination, on each occasion, was suggested by the authors to recruit few new T cells.

This clonotype was seen more than once but under ten times. As yet, its antigen is unknown. TCRdb re-called the RT-PCR reads with MiXCR, one entry per CDR3 protein. Of some 640,000 distinct CDR3 sequences in the sample, roughly 13% were seen once. Germline V gene data show CDR1 as SGHDT and CDR2 as YYEEEE. Trimming stripped 5 bases from V and 0 bases from J, with 15 bases between. This CDR3 has 17 amino acids. This TCR was recovered from a man aged 50 to 60 who received an inactivated influenza vaccine. This chain connects TRBV5-6 to TRBJ1-6; D remains unclear. This specimen was PBMCs from blood, taken 14 to 15 days before vaccination. The CDR3 here is CASSPGPKSSYNSPLHF. CDR3 in DNA: TGTGCCAGCAGTCCGGGCCCCAAGAGCTCCTATAATTCACCCCTCCACTTT.